Listed here is a single T cell receptor beta chain. Its antigen is unidentified. The CDR3 has 17 residues. In germline, CDR1 is SNHLY, CDR2 FYNNEI. Unmatched junction bases numbered 10, after V lost 1 base and J lost 7 bases. The sample comes from a study of shared clonotypes between healthy human individuals. Whole-study context: Donors consisted of a couple of women and three men between 18 and 49. Study-level findings and limits: The sampled material consisted only of blood, and tissue repertoires are likely to differ.

Donors included only healthy HIV-negative adults lacking recent acute infections or vaccinations. Over several immunoSEQ plates, each subset's genomic DNA was distributed in even portions. Only in-frame clones appear in the TCRdb table, and some are missing; sequencing was by immunoSEQ multiplex PCR. In the table there are about half a million clones, approximately 84% of which are singletons. This sequence originates from a middle-aged woman in good health. Some clones in this sample may be carry-over from other donors' samples. The chain couples TRBV2 to TRBJ1-4; 9 bases line up with TRBD1. The sequenced material came from PBMCs. The CDR3 DNA is TGTGCCAGCAGTGAAGGCTTGGGGACAGGGTTTGGTGAAAAACTGTTTTTT. It codes for CASSEGLGTGFGEKLFF.